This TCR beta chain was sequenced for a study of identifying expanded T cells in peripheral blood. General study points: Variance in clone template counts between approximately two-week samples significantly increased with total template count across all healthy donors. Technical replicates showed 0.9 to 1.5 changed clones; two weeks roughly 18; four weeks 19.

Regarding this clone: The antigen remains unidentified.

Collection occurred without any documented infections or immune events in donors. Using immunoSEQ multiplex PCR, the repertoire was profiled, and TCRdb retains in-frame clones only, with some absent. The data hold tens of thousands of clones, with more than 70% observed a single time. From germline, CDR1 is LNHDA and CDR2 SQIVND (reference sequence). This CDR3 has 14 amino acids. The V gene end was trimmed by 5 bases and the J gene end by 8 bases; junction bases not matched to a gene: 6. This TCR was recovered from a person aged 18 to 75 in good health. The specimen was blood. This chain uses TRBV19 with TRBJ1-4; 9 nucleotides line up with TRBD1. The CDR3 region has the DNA TGTGCCAGTAGTGCGGGACAGGGCCCCGAAAAACTGTTTTTT. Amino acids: CASSAGQGPEKLFF.